One TCR beta chain is described in this entry. The identical CDR3 is also encoded by other nucleotide sequences in the sample. The sample comes from a study of blood T cell repertoires in COVID-19. In the study overall: Sites across the United States, Italy and Spain contributed samples from acute and convalescent COVID-19. T cells, B-cell-depleted T cells, or PBMCs provided the cDNA or gDNA that served as material.

Per the study methods: Estimation of nucleated cell counts was performed using reference gene primer amplification. TCRdb's table, derived via immunoSEQ multiplex PCR, lists solely in-frame clones and lacks some. The V and J calls and clone size were taken over from that table, and D and trimming were inferred from the DNA. In the table there are around 150,000 clones, over 80% of which are singletons. Germline V gene lookup returns CDR1 SGHRS and CDR2 YFSETQ. This CDR3 is 15 amino acids long. V was cut by 2 bases and J by 0 bases, with 9 bases left in between. Sequenced sample: peripheral blood. The rearrangement links TRBV5-1 to TRBJ1-3; no clear D. The clonotype originates from a woman aged 45-59 years with acute or convalescent COVID-19. CDR3 DNA: TGCGCCAGCAGCTTAGGAGGAAGCTCTGGAAACACCATATATTTT. This codes for CASSLGGSSGNTIYF.